This is a list of T cell receptor beta chains from one sample in a study of blood T cell repertoires in COVID-19. Assay used: immunoSEQ multiplex PCR; TCRdb lists only in-frame clones, some missing. The sample carries around 300,000 clones, over 75% recorded once. What was sequenced was peripheral blood. All receptors come from a man between 18 and 35 years old with active or convalescent COVID-19. Each CDR3 is given with its conserved first and last residue. D genes are given only for firm matches. A clone size is listed for some rows: how often the clone was seen (once, few, many), or a class if it is expanded.

>.|TRBV3-1/TRBV3-2|TRBJ1-4|.
CASSQEAGEDEKLFF
TGTGCCAGCAGCCAAGAGGCGGGGGAGGATGAAAAACTGTTTTTT
>.|TRBV5-6|TRBJ2-1|TRBD1
CASSYWDRVYNEQFF
TGTGCCAGCAGTTATTGGGACAGGGTCTACAATGAGCAGTTCTTC
>.|TRBV10-3|TRBJ2-1|TRBD1
CAITSGTGVDEQFF
TGTGCCATCACCTCGGGGACAGGGGTTGATGAGCAGTTCTTC
>.|TRBV25-1|TRBJ2-2|.
CASRRGHNTGELFF
TGTGCCAGCAGGCGGGGCCATAACACCGGGGAGCTGTTTTTT
>.|TRBV4-3|TRBJ2-3|.
CASSLLGGTDTQYF
TGCGCCAGCAGCCTATTAGGGGGCACAGATACGCAGTATTTT
>once|TRBV5-1|TRBJ2-5|.
CASSLTPGETQYF
TGCGCCAGCAGCTTAACTCCTGGAGAGACCCAGTACTTC
>.|TRBV10-2|TRBJ1-1|.
CASSERGGFTEAFF
TGCGCCAGCAGTGAGAGGGGGGGTTTCACTGAAGCTTTCTTT
>.|TRBV19|TRBJ1-6|TRBD1
CASSTYSGTGLNSPLHF
TGTGCCAGTAGTACCTACTCCGGGACAGGGCTTAATTCACCCCTCCACTTT
>once|TRBV19|TRBJ2-7|.
CASSPGWGLSSYEQYF
TGTGCCAGTAGCCCAGGCTGGGGGCTCAGCTCCTACGAGCAGTACTTC
>.|TRBV6-5|TRBJ1-1|TRBD1
CASRRQGVAEAFF
TGTGCCAGCAGGCGACAGGGAGTCGCTGAAGCTTTCTTT
>once|TRBV5-5|TRBJ2-3|TRBD2
CASSPAAGARDTQYF
TGTGCCAGCAGCCCCGCAGCGGGGGCCCGTGATACGCAGTATTTT
>.|TRBV10-3|TRBJ2-7|.
CAINPGGYEQYF
TGTGCCATCAATCCAGGGGGGTACGAGCAGTACTTC
>.|TRBV6-4|TRBJ1-6|.
CASSPAAGNSPLHF
TGTGCCAGCTCCCCGGCCGCGGGGAATTCACCCCTCCACTTT
>once|TRBV5-1|TRBJ2-7|.
CASSSRDNYEQYF
TGCGCCAGCAGCTCCCGGGACAACTACGAGCAGTACTTC
>.|TRBV10-1|TRBJ2-7|.
CASSEFQASATYEQYF
TGCGCCAGCAGTGAATTCCAGGCTTCGGCGACCTACGAGCAGTACTTC
>.|TRBV18|TRBJ1-4|.
CASSPPNRGNNEKLFF
TGTGCCAGCTCACCACCCAACAGAGGGAATAATGAAAAACTGTTTTTT
>.|TRBV6-5|TRBJ2-7|TRBD1
CASRTTGNYEQYF
TGTGCCAGCAGAACGACAGGGAACTACGAGCAGTACTTC
>.|TRBV5-6|TRBJ2-2|TRBD2
CASRTGRAGELFF
TGTGCCAGCAGGACCGGGAGGGCCGGGGAGCTGTTTTTT
>.|TRBV10-2|TRBJ1-5|TRBD1
CASSVTGTENQPQHF
TGCGCCAGCAGTGTTACCGGGACAGAAAATCAGCCCCAGCATTTT
>.|TRBV11-3|TRBJ2-3|.
CASSLGLGANTDTQYF
TGTGCCAGCAGCTTAGGATTGGGGGCCAACACAGATACGCAGTATTTT
>.|TRBV12-1|TRBJ2-3|.
CASSFRDRDFNTDTQYF
TGTGCCAGCAGCTTCCGGGACAGGGACTTCAACACAGATACGCAGTATTTT
>.|TRBV27|TRBJ2-1|.
CASTLSGGNLYNEQFF
TGTGCCAGCACCCTAAGCGGCGGGAACCTTTACAATGAGCAGTTCTTC
>.|TRBV7-2|TRBJ2-5|TRBD2
CASSLGGGKDGTQYF
TGTGCCAGCAGCTTAGGGGGAGGGAAGGACGGGACCCAGTACTTC
>.|TRBV12-5|TRBJ2-7|TRBD1
CASGLVRTGRYEQYF
TGTGCTAGTGGTTTAGTCCGGACAGGGCGGTACGAGCAGTACTTC
>.|TRBV7-8|TRBJ1-3|.
CASSPGRGSGNTIYF
TGTGCCAGCAGCCCCGGGCGGGGTTCTGGAAACACCATATATTTT
>once|TRBV4-1|TRBJ2-5|TRBD2
CASSPIPGGRETQYF
TGCGCCAGCAGCCCGATCCCGGGGGGGAGAGAGACCCAGTACTTC
>.|TRBV7-8|TRBJ1-1|.
CANYRVTEAFF
TGTGCCAATTACAGGGTCACTGAAGCTTTCTTT
>.|TRBV4-3|TRBJ2-7|TRBD1
CASSQGTGGSEQYF
TGCGCCAGCAGCCAAGGGACAGGGGGCTCCGAGCAGTACTTC
>.|TRBV9|TRBJ1-3|.
CASSVGSSGNTIYF
TGTGCCAGCAGCGTAGGGAGCTCTGGAAACACCATATATTTT
>few|TRBV5-1|TRBJ2-2|.
CASSLASSRYTGELFF
TGCGCCAGCAGCTTGGCAAGTTCCAGATACACCGGGGAGCTGTTTTTT
>.|TRBV25-1|TRBJ1-1|TRBD1
CASSSDRVRAFF
TGTGCCAGCTCTTCGGACAGGGTGCGGGCTTTCTTT
>few|TRBV9|TRBJ1-1|TRBD1
CASSFLQGMNTEAFF
TGTGCCAGCAGCTTTTTACAGGGGATGAACACTGAAGCTTTCTTT
>.|TRBV13|TRBJ1-2|.
CASSSVDLRHGYTF
TGTGCCAGCAGCTCCGTCGATTTGAGGCATGGCTACACCTTC
>.|TRBV5-4|TRBJ2-5|.
CASSLYEETQYF
TGTGCCAGCAGCTTGTATGAGGAGACCCAGTACTTC
>once|TRBV4-1|TRBJ2-6|TRBD1
CASSQPGQIISGANVLTF
TGCGCCAGCAGCCAACCGGGACAGATTATCTCTGGGGCCAACGTCCTGACTTTC
>.|TRBV5-4|TRBJ2-1|TRBD2
CASSSSSGGALDEQFF
TGTGCCAGCAGCTCCTCTAGCGGGGGGGCCTTAGATGAGCAGTTCTTC
>.|TRBV18|TRBJ1-5|.
CASSPPTGGDGNQPQHF
TGTGCCAGCTCACCACCGACGGGGGGCGACGGCAATCAGCCCCAGCATTTT
>.|TRBV10-3|TRBJ2-5|TRBD2
CAIRTSLSETQYF
TGTGCCATCCGGACTAGTTTGAGCGAGACCCAGTACTTC
>.|TRBV6-6|TRBJ1-2|.
CASSYGVGEENYGYTF
TGTGCCAGCAGTTACGGGGTGGGAGAGGAGAACTATGGCTACACCTTC
>.|TRBV27|TRBJ2-3|.
CASSLSALVTDTQYF
TGTGCCAGCAGTTTATCAGCATTAGTCACAGATACGCAGTATTTT
>.|TRBV4-1|TRBJ1-4|TRBD1
CASSQAEGQANEKLFF
TGCGCCAGCAGCCAAGCCGAGGGACAGGCCAATGAAAAACTGTTTTTT
>few|TRBV14|TRBJ2-7|TRBD2
CASSRSGGASYEQYF
TGTGCCAGCAGCCGTAGCGGGGGGGCCTCCTACGAGCAGTACTTC